The rows below give T cell receptor beta chains drawn from one sample of a study of beta chain features in type 1 diabetes. Here immunoSEQ multiplex PCR was the method, and the copy in TCRdb shows in-frame clones only, minus some. The data show about 450,000 clones, with about an eighth seen just once and approximately 0.05% held by the top ten. Sequenced input: naive CD4+ T cells from blood. These receptors were collected from a woman aged 18 to 35 in good health. CDR3s include the opening cysteine and the closing phenylalanine or tryptophan. D genes are given only for firm matches. Only some rows state a clone size, as once, few, many or a class for expanded clones.

D	size	V	J	CDR3	DNA
-	-	TRBV6-1	TRBJ2-6	CASSLQVAGANVLTF	TGTGCCAGCAGTTTACAGGTAGCTGGGGCCAACGTCCTGACTTTC
-	-	TRBV9	TRBJ2-7	CASSVNGNSYEQYF	TGTGCCAGCAGCGTAAACGGGAACTCCTACGAGCAGTACTTC
-	-	TRBV13	TRBJ1-1	CASSTPMGRIEAFF	TGTGCCAGCAGCACTCCCATGGGGAGGATTGAAGCTTTCTTT
TRBD2	-	TRBV29-1	TRBJ2-7	CSVRKREGLYEQYF	TGCAGCGTCCGAAAGCGGGAGGGCCTTTACGAGCAGTACTTC
-	-	TRBV2	TRBJ1-2	CASVRYNYGYTF	TGTGCCAGCGTCAGGTATAACTATGGCTACACCTTC
-	once	TRBV11-3	TRBJ2-3	CASSTTTHTQYF	TGTGCCAGCAGCACCACCACGCATACGCAGTATTTT
-	-	TRBV5-1	TRBJ2-1	CASSRKDIHNEQFF	TGCGCCAGCAGCAGGAAGGACATACACAATGAGCAGTTCTTC
-	few	TRBV15	TRBJ1-1	CATSRVGNTEAFF	TGTGCCACCAGCAGAGTCGGGAACACTGAAGCTTTCTTT
TRBD1	few	TRBV28	TRBJ2-4	CASSLDRDNIQYF	TGTGCCAGCAGTTTGGACAGGGACAACATTCAGTACTTC
TRBD1	once	TRBV6-5	TRBJ1-2	CASRPGQGYYGYTF	TGTGCCAGCAGACCGGGACAGGGGTACTATGGCTACACCTTC
-	-	TRBV28	TRBJ2-6	CASSFPPPGPSSGANVLTF	TGTGCCAGCAGTTTCCCCCCACCGGGACCGAGCTCTGGGGCCAACGTCCTGACTTTC
-	-	TRBV5-1	TRBJ2-3	CASSLFAGASTDTQYF	TGCGCCAGCAGCTTGTTCGCGGGGGCTAGCACAGATACGCAGTATTTT
-	-	TRBV5-1	TRBJ2-2	CASRVGATNTGELFF	TGCGCCAGCAGGGTGGGCGCGACTAACACCGGGGAGCTGTTTTTT
TRBD1	few	TRBV5-4	TRBJ2-3	CASSLGTGRVDTQYF	TGTGCCAGCAGCTTGGGGACAGGGCGTGTAGATACGCAGTATTTT
TRBD2	-	TRBV14	TRBJ2-1	CASSQVLAAYNEQFF	TGTGCCAGCAGCCAAGTTCTAGCGGCTTACAATGAGCAGTTCTTC
-	many	TRBV29-1	TRBJ1-1	CSDRRGNTEAFF	TGCAGCGACAGGAGGGGGAACACTGAAGCTTTCTTT
-	few	TRBV5-1	TRBJ2-5	CASSRQGQETQYF	TGCGCCAGCAGCCGGCAGGGCCAAGAGACCCAGTACTTC
-	few	TRBV20-1	TRBJ1-6	CSALAGSPLHF	TGCAGTGCCCTTGCCGGGTCACCCCTCCACTTT
TRBD1	-	TRBV2	TRBJ2-6	CASTDRGPSGANVLTF	TGTGCCAGCACCGACAGGGGACCCTCTGGGGCCAACGTCCTGACTTTC
-	few	TRBV4-3	TRBJ2-7	CASSQDSRTYEQYF	TGCGCCAGCAGCCAAGATTCACGGACCTACGAGCAGTACTTC
-	few	TRBV29-1	TRBJ1-4	CSASWGAREKLFF	TGCAGCGCCTCGTGGGGGGCGCGTGAAAAACTGTTTTTT
-	-	TRBV18	TRBJ2-3	CASSPWGTQYF	TGTGCCAGCTCACCATGGGGTACGCAGTATTTT
-	few	TRBV7-9	TRBJ2-7	CASSSGALPPYEQYF	TGTGCCAGCAGCTCCGGCGCTTTGCCCCCCTACGAGCAGTACTTC
-	-	TRBV10-2	TRBJ1-1	CASSGARLLNTEAFF	TGCGCCAGCAGTGGAGCGAGACTATTAAACACTGAAGCTTTCTTT
TRBD1	-	TRBV16	TRBJ2-1	CASSPKRQGHEQFF	TGTGCCAGCAGCCCCAAGAGACAGGGCCATGAGCAGTTCTTC
-	-	TRBV1	TRBJ2-1	CTSSQAHRAYNEQFF	TGCACCAGCAGCCAAGCGCACAGGGCGTACAATGAGCAGTTCTTC
-	-	TRBV28	TRBJ2-4	CASSPPGIRTKNIQYF	TGTGCCAGCAGTCCGCCCGGGATTAGGACCAAAAACATTCAGTACTTC
TRBD2	-	TRBV7-2	TRBJ2-3	CASSPNGGGSDTQYF	TGTGCCAGCAGCCCCAACGGGGGGGGATCAGATACGCAGTATTTT
-	few	TRBV9	TRBJ2-3	CASNPQAAGGADTQYF	TGTGCCAGCAACCCTCAGGCCGCAGGGGGGGCAGATACGCAGTATTTT
-	few	TRBV7-9	TRBJ2-1	CASSLVPTVNEQFF	TGTGCCAGCAGCTTAGTGCCGACGGTCAATGAGCAGTTCTTC
-	-	TRBV5-1	TRBJ2-5	CASNLQGFGETQYF	TGCGCCAGCAACCTCCAGGGCTTCGGCGAGACCCAGTACTTC
-	-	TRBV7-2	TRBJ1-2	CASSLVSPDYGYTF	TGTGCCAGCAGCTTAGTATCTCCCGACTATGGCTACACCTTC
-	few	TRBV5-6	TRBJ1-1	CASSFFNRATGEAFF	TGTGCCAGCAGCTTTTTCAACAGGGCAACTGGGGAAGCTTTCTTT
TRBD1	few	TRBV5-1	TRBJ2-6	CATTTGRPGANVLTF	TGCGCCACCACGACAGGGCGGCCTGGGGCCAACGTCCTGACTTTC
-	few	TRBV7-7	TRBJ2-2	CASSLRVNTGELFF	TGTGCCAGCAGCTTAAGAGTGAACACCGGGGAGCTGTTTTTT